This T cell receptor beta chain was documented in a study of prognosis after radiotherapy for stage I lung cancer. For the study at large: A biologically effective dose of at least 100 Gy came via 3-5 SBRT fractions.

Amplification of TCR beta CDR3 from genomic DNA used two-round multiplex PCR. Round-one PCR had primers specific to each TRBV and TRBJ gene. TCRdb analysed the multiplex PCR reads with MiXCR anew, one entry per CDR3 protein. The data hold fewer than 40,000 distinct CDR3 sequences, with under 40% observed a single time. The CDR3 is made up of 14 amino acids. Trimming at V came to 5 bases and at J to 4 bases, leaving 7 bases not matched to a gene. Germline assignment: CDR1 SGHTA and CDR2 FQGNSA. The chain links TRBV7-2 to TRBJ1-2, with TRBD1 matching 7 bases. The sequence came from a donor aged 50 or older with non-small cell lung cancer. Source: PBMCs, taken before or after stereotactic body radiation therapy (not recorded which). The CDR3 nucleotides are TGTGCCAGCAGCCGGGACAGCGTCCTCTATGGCTACACCTTC. Translating gives CASSRDSVLYGYTF.